The T cell receptor (beta chain) under discussion was sequenced for a study of cytomegalovirus exposure and HLA in healthy donors. Germline V CDR1 and CDR2: MNHEY, SVGAGI. Trimming took 10 bases from V and 0 from J, leaving 13 bases between them. This CDR3 spans 13 amino acids. This PCR relied on a set of 60 Vbeta primers and 13 Jbeta primers. Here immunoSEQ multiplex PCR was the method, and the copy in TCRdb shows in-frame clones only, minus some. The data show 210,000 or so clones, almost 80% seen once. The material sequenced was PBMCs. This sequence was found in a man younger than 35 in good health and CMV-seronegative. The V and J genes are TRBV6-5 and TRBJ2-7, with D perhaps matching TRBD1 (6 bases). CDR3 nucleotides: TGTGCCACCTCAGGGGTACCCTCCTACGAGCAGTACTTC. Its protein product is CATSGVPSYEQYF.